This T cell receptor beta chain was retrieved from a study of shared clonotypes between healthy human individuals. Notes on the study in general: Clonotypes not shared had lower generation probabilities than those common to all four donors.

In this sample, this clone turned up once. Its antigen is undetermined. V was trimmed by 2 bases and J by 3 bases, leaving 12 bases between them. Germline CDR1 SGHDT, CDR2 YYEEEE. The CDR3 has 14 amino acids. Produced via immunoSEQ multiplex PCR; TCRdb's table is partial and in-frame only. Among 90,000 to 120,000 clones listed, 65% to 75% were seen once. The V call is TRBV5-6, the J call TRBJ2-7; D assignment may be TRBD1 or TRBD2 (6 bases each). Sequencing was carried out using memory CD8+ T cells sorted from blood. As for subset: CD45RO+ cells pooled with CCR7-negative TemRA cells. The sequence was collected from a woman in her twenties or thirties in good health. The CDR3, as DNA: TGTGCCAGCAGCTTTGGTGAGGGGGGCTACGAGCAGTACTTC. Protein: CASSFGEGGYEQYF.